This T cell receptor beta chain was captured by sequencing in a study of T cells expressing NK-cell markers. Study overall: The eight sequenced donors comprised seven who were HCMV-seropositive and one who was seronegative.

CDR3 size: 14 residues. CDR1 is SGHTA, CDR2 FQGNSA, per germline. With the 5' RACE reads reprocessed, TCRdb shows one record per CDR3 protein and no DNA. The sample totals about 260,000 distinct CDR3 sequences. Material: blood T cells: a sorted CD56 or NKG2C T cell subset, CD4+ or CD8+ T cells, or bulk PBMC T cells (not recorded which). The receptor's source is a woman between 18 and 70 years old in good health. V and J are TRBV7-2 and TRBJ1-5; TCRdb reports TRBD1, a call that lacks DNA to check it against. The CDR3 sequence: CASSATGLGQPQHF.